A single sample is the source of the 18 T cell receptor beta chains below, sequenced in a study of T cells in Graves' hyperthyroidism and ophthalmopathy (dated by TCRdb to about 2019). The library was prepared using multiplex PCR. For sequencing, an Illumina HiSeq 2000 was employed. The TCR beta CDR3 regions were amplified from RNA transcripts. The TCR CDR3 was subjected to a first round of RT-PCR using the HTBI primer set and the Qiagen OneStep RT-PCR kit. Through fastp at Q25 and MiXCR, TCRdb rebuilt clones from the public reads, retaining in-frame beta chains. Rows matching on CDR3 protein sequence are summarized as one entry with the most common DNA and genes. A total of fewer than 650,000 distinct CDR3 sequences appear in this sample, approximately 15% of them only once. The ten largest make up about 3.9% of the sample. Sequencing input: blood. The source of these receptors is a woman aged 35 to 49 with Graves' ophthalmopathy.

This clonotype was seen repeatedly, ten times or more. In nucleotides, the CDR3 is TGTGCCAGCAGCCCTTGGGCGGGAGTTCGTTACGAGCAGTACTTC. Its protein is CASSPWAGVRYEQYF. This sequence joins TRBV28 and TRBJ2-7, with 7 positions matching TRBD2. Trimming at V came to 6 bases and at J to 4 bases, leaving 12 bases not matched to a gene. The germline CDR1 and CDR2 sequences are MDHEN and SYDVKM. CDR3 length equals 15 residues. Using reference TRBV28 and TRBJ2-7 for the parts outside the CDR3, the full variable domain is DVKVTQSSRYLVKRTGEKVFLECVQDMDHENMFWYRQDPGLGLRLIYFSYDVKMKEKGDIPEGYSVSREKKERFSLILESASTNQTSMYLCASSPWAGVRYEQYFGPGTRLTVT.

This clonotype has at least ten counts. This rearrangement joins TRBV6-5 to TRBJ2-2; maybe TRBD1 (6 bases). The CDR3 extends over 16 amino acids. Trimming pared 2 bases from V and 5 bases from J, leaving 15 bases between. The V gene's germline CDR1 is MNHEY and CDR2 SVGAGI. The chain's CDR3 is CASSYQTGFPTGELFF. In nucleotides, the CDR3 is TGTGCCAGCAGTTACCAAACAGGGTTCCCTACCGGGGAGCTGTTTTTT.

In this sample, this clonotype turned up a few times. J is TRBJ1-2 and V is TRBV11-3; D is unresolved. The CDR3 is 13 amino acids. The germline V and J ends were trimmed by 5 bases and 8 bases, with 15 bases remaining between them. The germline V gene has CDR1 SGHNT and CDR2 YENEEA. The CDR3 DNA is TGTGCCAGCAGCCTCGAGCTTTCCTCGGGCTACACCTTC. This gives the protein CASSLELSSGYTF.

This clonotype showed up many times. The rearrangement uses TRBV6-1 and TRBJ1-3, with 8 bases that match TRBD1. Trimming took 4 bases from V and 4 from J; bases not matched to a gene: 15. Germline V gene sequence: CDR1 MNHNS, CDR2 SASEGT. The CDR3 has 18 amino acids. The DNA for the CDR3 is TGTGCCAGCAGTGTAGTCCTGGGGCAGGGGGCGCCGGGAAACACCATATATTTT. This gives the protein CASSVVLGQGAPGNTIYF.

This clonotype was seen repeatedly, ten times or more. CDR3 sequence: CASRRATLDSYGYTF. The CDR3 nucleotides are TGTGCCAGCAGACGAGCTACTTTGGACAGCTATGGCTACACCTTC. The J gene is TRBJ1-2, the V gene TRBV27, with a tentative D call TRBD1 (6 bases). This CDR3 has 15 amino acids. Trimming removed 6 bases at V and 4 bases at J, with 18 bases between. CDR1 MNHEY and CDR2 SMNVEV come from the germline V gene (reference sequence).

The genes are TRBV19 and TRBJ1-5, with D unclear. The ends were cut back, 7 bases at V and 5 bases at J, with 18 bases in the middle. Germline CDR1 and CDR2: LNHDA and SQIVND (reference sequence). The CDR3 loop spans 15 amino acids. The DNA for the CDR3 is TGTGCCAGTAAGGAGGCGGCAGTCTATGATCAGCCCCAGCATTTT. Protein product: CASKEAAVYDQPQHF.

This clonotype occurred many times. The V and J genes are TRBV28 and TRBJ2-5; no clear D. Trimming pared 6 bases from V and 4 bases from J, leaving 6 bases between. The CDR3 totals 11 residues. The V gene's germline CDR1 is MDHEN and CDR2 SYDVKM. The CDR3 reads CASSTRETQYF. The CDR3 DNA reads TGTGCCAGCAGCACCCGAGAGACCCAGTACTTC.

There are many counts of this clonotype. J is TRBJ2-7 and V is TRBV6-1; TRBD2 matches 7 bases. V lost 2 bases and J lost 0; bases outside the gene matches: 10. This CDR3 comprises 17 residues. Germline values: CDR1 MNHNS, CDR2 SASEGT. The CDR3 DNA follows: TGTGCCAGCAGTGAACTCCTAGCGGTCATTAGCTCCTACGAGCAGTACTTC. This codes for CASSELLAVISSYEQYF.

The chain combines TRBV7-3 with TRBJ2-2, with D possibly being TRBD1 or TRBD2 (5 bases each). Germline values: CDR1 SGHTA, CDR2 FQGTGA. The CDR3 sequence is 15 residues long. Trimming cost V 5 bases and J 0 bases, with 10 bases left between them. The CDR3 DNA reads TGTGCCAGCAGCGTGGGACCACCGAACACCGGGGAGCTGTTTTTT. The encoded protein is CASSVGPPNTGELFF.

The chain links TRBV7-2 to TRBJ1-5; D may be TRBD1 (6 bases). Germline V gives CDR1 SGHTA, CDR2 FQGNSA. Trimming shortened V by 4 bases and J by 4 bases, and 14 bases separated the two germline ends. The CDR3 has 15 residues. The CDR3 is CASSSAGGWNQPQHF. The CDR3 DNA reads TGTGCCAGCAGCTCCGCCGGGGGCTGGAATCAGCCCCAGCATTTT.

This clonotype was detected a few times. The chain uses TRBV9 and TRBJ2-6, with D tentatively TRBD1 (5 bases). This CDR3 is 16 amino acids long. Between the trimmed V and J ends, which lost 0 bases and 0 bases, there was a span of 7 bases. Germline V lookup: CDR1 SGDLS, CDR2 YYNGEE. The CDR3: CASSVVGDSGANVLTF. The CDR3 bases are TGTGCCAGCAGCGTAGTAGGGGACTCTGGGGCCAACGTCCTGACTTTC.

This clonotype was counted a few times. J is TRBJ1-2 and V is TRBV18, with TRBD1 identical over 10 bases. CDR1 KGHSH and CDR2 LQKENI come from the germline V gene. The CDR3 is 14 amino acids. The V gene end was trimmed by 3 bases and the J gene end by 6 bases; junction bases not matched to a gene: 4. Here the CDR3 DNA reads TGTGCCAGCTCACCGGGACAGGGGAAAAATGGCTACACCTTC. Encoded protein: CASSPGQGKNGYTF.

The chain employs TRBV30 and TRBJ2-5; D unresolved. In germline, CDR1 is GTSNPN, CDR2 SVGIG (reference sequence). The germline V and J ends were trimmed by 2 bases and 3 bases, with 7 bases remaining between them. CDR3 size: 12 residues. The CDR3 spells CAWSRVEETQYF. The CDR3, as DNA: TGTGCCTGGAGTCGTGTAGAAGAGACCCAGTACTTC.

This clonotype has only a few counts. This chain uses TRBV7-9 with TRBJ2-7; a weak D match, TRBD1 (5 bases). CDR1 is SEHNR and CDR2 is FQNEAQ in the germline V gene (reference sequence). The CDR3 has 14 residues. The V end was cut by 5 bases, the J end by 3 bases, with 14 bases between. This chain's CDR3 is CASSPRAASYEQYF. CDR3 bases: TGTGCCAGCAGCCCCAGGGCGGCAAGCTACGAGCAGTACTTC. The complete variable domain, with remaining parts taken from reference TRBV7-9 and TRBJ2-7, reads DTGVSQNPRHKITKRGQNVTFRCDPISEHNRLYWYRQTLGQGPEFLTYFQNEAQLEKSRLLSDRFSAERPKGSFSTLEIQRTEQGDSAMYLCASSPRAASYEQYFGPGTRLTVT.

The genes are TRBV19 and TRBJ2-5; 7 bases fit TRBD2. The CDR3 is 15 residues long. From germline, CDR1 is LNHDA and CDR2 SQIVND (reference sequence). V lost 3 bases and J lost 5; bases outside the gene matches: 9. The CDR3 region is CASSIPSGMVETQYF. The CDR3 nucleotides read TGTGCCAGTAGTATCCCCAGCGGGATGGTGGAGACCCAGTACTTC.

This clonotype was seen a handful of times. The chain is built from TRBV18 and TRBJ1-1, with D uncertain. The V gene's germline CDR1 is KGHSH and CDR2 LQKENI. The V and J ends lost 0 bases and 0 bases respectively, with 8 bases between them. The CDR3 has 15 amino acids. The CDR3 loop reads CASSPPMHMNTEAFF. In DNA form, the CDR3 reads TGTGCCAGCTCACCACCGATGCACATGAACACTGAAGCTTTCTTT.

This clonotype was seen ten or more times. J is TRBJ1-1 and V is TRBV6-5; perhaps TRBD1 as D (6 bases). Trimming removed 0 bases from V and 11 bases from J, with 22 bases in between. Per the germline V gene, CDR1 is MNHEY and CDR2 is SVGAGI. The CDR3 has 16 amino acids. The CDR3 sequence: CASSYSSAQGIAKAFF. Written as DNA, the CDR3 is TGTGCCAGCAGTTACTCGAGCGCGCAGGGGATCGCCAAGGCTTTCTTT.

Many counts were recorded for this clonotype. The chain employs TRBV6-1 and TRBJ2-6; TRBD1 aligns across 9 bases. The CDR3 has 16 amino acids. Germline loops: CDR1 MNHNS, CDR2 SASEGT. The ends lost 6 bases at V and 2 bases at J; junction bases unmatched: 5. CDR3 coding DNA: TGTGCCAGCAGACGTACAGGGGGCGCTGGGGCCAACGTCCTGACTTTC. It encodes CASRRTGGAGANVLTF.